The present entry profiles one TCR beta chain with its context. Compared with the rest of its sample, this clone is medium-sized (0.01 to 0.1%). There is no known antigen for this receptor. Base qualities are not at hand, and no much larger clone is one base apart. V was cut back by 4 bases and J by 4 bases, leaving a gap of 13 bases between them. The CDR3 spans 14 residues, from the cysteine through the phenylalanine. The CDR3 DNA has 42 bases and is translated from base 1. The CDR1 and CDR2 encoded by the germline V gene are MNHNS and SASEGT. The cohort was made up of 650 to 700 healthy bone marrow donors. Cohort members were all nominally healthy when sampled, although unrecorded immune exposures were likely present. The donor was CMV seropositive and was included in the group of 250 to 300 seropositive cohort members. A peripheral blood sample was collected from each donor, and TCR beta sequencing was performed on peripheral blood mononuclear cells. Genomic DNA extraction from the blood cell samples was performed with the Qiagen DNeasy Blood Extraction Kit.

The data were taken from a study of cytomegalovirus exposure and HLA in healthy donors (dated 2017 in TCRdb). General notes on the study: In an earlier analysis of roughly 590 of the donors, 250 to 350 Gb of sequence data and about 110 million unique TCR beta sequences from roughly 180 million T cells were reported. An early release that covered approximately 600 HLA-typed donors contained approximately 300 gigabases of sequencing data and about 93 million unique TCR sequences. Of the roughly 410 genotyped donors, over 80% were placed in the genetic ancestry cluster associated with self-reported Caucasian donors. The study aimed to test whether cataloging public T cell receptors could reveal signatures of past pathogen exposure. Using immunosequencing, the study profiled T cell repertoires from around 680 subjects and related those repertoires to cytomegalovirus serostatus. A separate validation cohort of more than 100 different subjects was used in addition to the approximately 610-subject first cohort. High-throughput TCR immunosequencing, statistical association of individual TCRs with disease status, and machine learning were combined to predict cytomegalovirus infection status. To study patterns of TCR occurrence, a later analysis re-analyzed previously published TCR beta repertoires from 500 to 850 donors and added high-resolution HLA genotyping. Rather than drawing on any new phenotypic data, the later analysis identified candidate immune exposures from TCR beta sequences and the way those sequences occurred across donors. An earlier analysis of 587 of the donors applied high-throughput TCR beta sequencing to assess whether each TCR beta V gene segment acted as functional or pseudogenic. Donor age, sex, ethnicity and CMV serostatus were compiled together with the repertoire data. A later genetic analysis used genome-wide SNP genotypes for about three fifths of the 666 donors, treating that subset as a discovery cohort. All discovery cohort repertoires had been generated using a single sequencing platform. Both class I and class II loci were covered by HLA typing, at four-digit resolution. The number of donors typed differed by locus, with roughly 629-640 for A, B, C, DRB1 and DQB1, 522 for DQA1, 600 to 610 for DPA1, and about 450 for DPB1. Four or five DR-DQ haplotypes were treated as single units for association and clustering because of strong linkage in the cohort. Among almost 400 genotyped donors of the cohort, an average of approximately 240,000 unique TCR beta nucleotide sequences were sequenced per donor, roughly 20% of them non-productive. Here is what the overall study found, with its caveats: Only TCR beta chains were sequenced in this cohort, and the absence of alpha or paired-chain data limited detectable features. In an earlier analysis of some 500 of the donors, most TCR beta V segments appeared in productive rearrangements about 87% or about 30% of the time, broadly matching IMGT annotations. Because HLA typing was missing for some donors at each locus, association tests included only the typed subset. In a later analysis, HLA-associated TCR beta chains were found to be more clonally expanded and to have lower generation probabilities than equally common non-associated chains. Sequencing depth was assumed to be roughly uniform across donors in the presence/absence analyses, though that assumption may not hold. A later analysis found that most CMV-associated TCR beta chains appeared HLA-restricted, with HLA associations seemingly driven largely by CMV exposure. For the cohort, immune exposure information was limited to CMV serostatus. In a later genetic analysis, fewer N-insertions in productive TCRs were reported among donors in an Asian-associated ancestry cluster than the roughly 700-donor mean. In vitro tests confirmed that a few of the cytomegalovirus-associated TCR beta chains recognize cytomegalovirus antigens. The authors suggested that the approach could potentially be generalized to other disease states and immunological phenotypes. Several of the top co-occurrence clusters appeared to be linked to parvovirus B19, influenza, CMV and Epstein-Barr virus, according to a later analysis. When HLA alleles, especially DR and DQ, strongly co-occurred, attributing TCR associations to individual alleles was difficult. A later analysis found that TCR association rates varied across HLA loci, with DRB1 alleles showing the most associated TCRs and HLA-C alleles the fewest. A later genetic analysis associated a missense DCLRE1C variant with V-gene and J-gene trimming of TCR beta chains, and an independent cohort replicated the association. Correlated functional status among segregating V segments might be attributable to linkage disequilibrium, but an unknown experimental factor could not be ruled out. Because counts were too low, roughly 18 rarely observed V segments, including chromosome 9 orphons, were left out of the earlier analysis of several hundred of the donors. A later analysis associated approximately 17,000 TCR beta sequences with specific HLA alleles at a false discovery rate of 0.05. A further reported finding was that TCR beta sequences accurately predicted the HLA-A and HLA-B alleles for most subjects in the first cohort. The study listed approximately 150 TCR beta chains as associated with cytomegalovirus. While some public TCRs were present in many individuals, most TCR sequences turned up only very rarely across donors. In both the original and validation cohorts, the classifier was reported to diagnose cytomegalovirus status with high specificity and sensitivity. A cluster of highly shared sequence variants was judged likely to represent a technical artifact of the sequencing pipeline. The 87-base-pair reads could not distinguish some IMGT-functional V segments, including TRBV6-2 and TRBV6-3, so those segments were excluded.

Library preparation used the immunoSEQ multiplex PCR assay. A mixture of 60 forward primers for TCR Vbeta segments and 13 reverse primers for TCR Jbeta segments was used in the multiplex PCR. The CDR3 region of rearranged TCR beta genes was amplified from genomic DNA by a multiplex PCR assay. Amplified TCR beta libraries were sequenced as 87-base-pair reads on the Illumina HiSeq System. In the source study's methods: Across the 600 to 700 repertoires, a later analysis counted some 81 million unique TCR beta chains, roughly 11 million of which were shared by at least two donors. Raw reads were error-corrected and collapsed into unique sequences by a nearest-neighbor algorithm in which closely related sequences were merged to remove PCR and sequencing errors. CDR3 sequences were aligned to IMGT reference sequences to assign V, D and J gene segments. For a sequence to be retained, a match of at least six nucleotides to both a V gene segment and a J gene segment was required. Rearrangements were classified as productive when the CDR3 lacked stop codons and remained in frame with V and J, and all other rearrangements were classified as non-productive. CDR3 was defined according to IMGT convention as the region running from the second conserved V-encoded cysteine to the conserved J-encoded phenylalanine. In an earlier analysis of roughly 580 of the donors, sequences lacking an unambiguous match to a single V gene segment were excluded. In an earlier analysis of a few hundred of the donors, V segments were called functional above 56.7% productive rearrangements and were called segregating when the between-donor standard deviation exceeded 5%. A statistical classification framework was developed to diagnose cytomegalovirus status using the catalog of TCR beta chain sequences. In a later analysis, V and J genes were assigned by comparing TCR nucleotide sequences against IMGT/GENE-DB human TR gene sequences. The TCRdist pipeline was used in a later analysis to assign CDR3 sequences and most-parsimonious VDJ recombination scenarios. In a later analysis, every TCR beta chain was defined by the combination of its CDR3 amino acid sequence and its V-gene family, and reads without a unique V-gene family were dropped. As a way to deal with suspected cross-contamination and a sequencing artifact, a later analysis dropped under 600 nucleotide sequences that were highly shared and had low generation probability. In a later analysis, a clonal expansion index was calculated for each public chain from normalized within-repertoire ranks of inferred template counts. In a later analysis, generation probabilities were computed with a VDJ recombination model fitted to out-of-frame rearrangements, and the resulting probabilities were checked against IGoR. Hypergeometric tests were used in a later analysis to score TCR-TCR, TCR-HLA and TCR-CMV co-occurrence, with a repertoire-size bias correction applied to the TCR pairs. False discovery rates were estimated in a later analysis by permuting HLA or CMV assignments 20 times. In a later analysis, co-occurring TCRs were grouped using DBSCAN, with TCRdist sequence similarity added in when clustering inside HLA-allele-positive subsets. For co-occurrence clustering, repertoires with fewer than 30,000 or more than 120,000 public chains were excluded, along with a handful of repertoires with anomalous nucleotide sharing. The source is immuneACCESS, and TCRdb retained only in-frame sequences with V and J called. Part of the clones is not carried over; for the studies checked, unresolved V genes explain less than half of this, and the remainder is unexplained. V and J calls and clone size are as listed in that table; D and trimming were resolved from the DNA. The sample table holds more than 150,000 clones, of which around 75% were seen once. The ten largest clonotypes hold under 7% of the sample.

The sequence came from a woman younger than 45 in good health and CMV-seropositive. Sequencing was done on a sample of PBMCs. The rearrangement joined TRBV6-1 to TRBJ1-2; matching of 6 bases hints at TRBD1 as the D gene. For the CDR3, the sequence is CASSVEGESYGYTF. At the DNA level, the sequence is TGTGCCAGCAGTGTTGAGGGGGAGAGCTATGGCTACACCTTC.